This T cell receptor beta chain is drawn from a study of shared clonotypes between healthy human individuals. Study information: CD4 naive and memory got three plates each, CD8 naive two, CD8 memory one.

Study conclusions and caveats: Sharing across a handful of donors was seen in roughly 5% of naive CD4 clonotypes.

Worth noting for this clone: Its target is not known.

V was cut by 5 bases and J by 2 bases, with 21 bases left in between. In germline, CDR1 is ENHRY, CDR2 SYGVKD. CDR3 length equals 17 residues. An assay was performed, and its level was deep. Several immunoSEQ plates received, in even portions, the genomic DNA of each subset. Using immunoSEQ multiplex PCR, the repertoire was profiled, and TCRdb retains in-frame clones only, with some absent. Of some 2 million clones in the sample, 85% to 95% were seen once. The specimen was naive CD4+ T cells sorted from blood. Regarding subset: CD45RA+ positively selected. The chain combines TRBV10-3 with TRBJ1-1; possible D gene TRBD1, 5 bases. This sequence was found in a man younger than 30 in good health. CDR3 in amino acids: CAISFSDTRGANTEAFF. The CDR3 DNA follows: TGTGCCATCAGTTTTTCAGACACTCGAGGGGCTAACACTGAAGCTTTCTTT.